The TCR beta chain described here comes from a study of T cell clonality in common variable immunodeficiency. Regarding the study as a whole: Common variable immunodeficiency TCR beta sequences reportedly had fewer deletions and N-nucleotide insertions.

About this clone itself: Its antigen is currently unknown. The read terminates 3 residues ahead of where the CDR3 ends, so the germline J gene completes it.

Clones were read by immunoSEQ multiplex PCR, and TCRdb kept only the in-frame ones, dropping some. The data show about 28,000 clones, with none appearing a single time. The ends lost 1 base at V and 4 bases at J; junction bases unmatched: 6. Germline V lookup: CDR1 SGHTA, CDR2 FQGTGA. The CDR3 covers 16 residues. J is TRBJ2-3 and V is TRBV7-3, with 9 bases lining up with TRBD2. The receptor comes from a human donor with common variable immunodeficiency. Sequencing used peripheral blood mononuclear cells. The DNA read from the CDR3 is TGTGCCAGCAGCTTAAATAGCGGGGGCACTGCAGATACG. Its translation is CASSLNSGGTADT. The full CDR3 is CASSLNSGGTADTQYF.